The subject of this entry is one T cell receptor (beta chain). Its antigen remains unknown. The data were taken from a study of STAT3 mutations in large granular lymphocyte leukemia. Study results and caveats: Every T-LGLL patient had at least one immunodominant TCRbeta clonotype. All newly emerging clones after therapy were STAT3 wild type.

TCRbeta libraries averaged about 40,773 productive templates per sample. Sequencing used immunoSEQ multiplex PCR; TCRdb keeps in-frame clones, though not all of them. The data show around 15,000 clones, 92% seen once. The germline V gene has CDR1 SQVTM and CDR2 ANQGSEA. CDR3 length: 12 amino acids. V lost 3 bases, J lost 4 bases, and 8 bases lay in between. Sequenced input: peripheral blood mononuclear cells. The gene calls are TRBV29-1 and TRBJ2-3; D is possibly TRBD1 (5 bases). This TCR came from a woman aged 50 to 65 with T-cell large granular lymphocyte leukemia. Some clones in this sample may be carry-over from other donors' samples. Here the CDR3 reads CSVDQGADTQYF. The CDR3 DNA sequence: TGCAGCGTTGATCAGGGTGCAGATACGCAGTATTTT.